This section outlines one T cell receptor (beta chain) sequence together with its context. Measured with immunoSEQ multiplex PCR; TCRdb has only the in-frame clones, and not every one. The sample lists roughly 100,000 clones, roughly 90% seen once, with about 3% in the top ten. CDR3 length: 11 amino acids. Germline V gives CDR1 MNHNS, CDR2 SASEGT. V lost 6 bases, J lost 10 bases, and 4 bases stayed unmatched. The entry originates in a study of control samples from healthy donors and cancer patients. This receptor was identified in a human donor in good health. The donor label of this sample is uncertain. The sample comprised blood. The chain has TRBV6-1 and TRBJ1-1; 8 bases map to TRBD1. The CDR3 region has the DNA TGTGCCAGCAGCAGACAGGGGAGAGCTTTCTTT. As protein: CASSRQGRAFF.